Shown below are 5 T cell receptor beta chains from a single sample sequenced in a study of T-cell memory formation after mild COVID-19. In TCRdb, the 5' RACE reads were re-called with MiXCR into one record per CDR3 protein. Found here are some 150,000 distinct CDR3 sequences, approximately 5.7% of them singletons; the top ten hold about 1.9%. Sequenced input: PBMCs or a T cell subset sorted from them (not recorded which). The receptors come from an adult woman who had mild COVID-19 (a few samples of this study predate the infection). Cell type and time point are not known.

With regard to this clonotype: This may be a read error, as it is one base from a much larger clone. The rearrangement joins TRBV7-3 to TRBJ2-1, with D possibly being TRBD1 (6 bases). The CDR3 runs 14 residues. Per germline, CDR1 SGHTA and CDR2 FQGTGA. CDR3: CTSSHRAPYNEQFF. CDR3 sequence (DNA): TGTACCAGCAGCCACAGGGCACCCTACAATGAGCAGTTCTTC.

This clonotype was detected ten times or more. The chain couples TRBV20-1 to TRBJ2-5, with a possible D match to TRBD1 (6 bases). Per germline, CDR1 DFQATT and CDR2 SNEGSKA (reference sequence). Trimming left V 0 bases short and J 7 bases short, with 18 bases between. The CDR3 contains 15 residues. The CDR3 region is CSARDSVRGMGTQYF. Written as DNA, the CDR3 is TGCAGTGCTAGAGATAGTGTCAGGGGTATGGGGACCCAGTACTTC.

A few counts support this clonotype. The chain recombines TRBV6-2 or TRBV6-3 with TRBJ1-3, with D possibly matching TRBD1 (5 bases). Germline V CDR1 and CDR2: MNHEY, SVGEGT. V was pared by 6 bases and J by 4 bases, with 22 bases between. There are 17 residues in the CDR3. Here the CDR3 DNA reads TGTGCCAGCAGCTCGGGAACGGGACGGAGAGAGGGAAACACCATATATTTT. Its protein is CASSSGTGRREGNTIYF.

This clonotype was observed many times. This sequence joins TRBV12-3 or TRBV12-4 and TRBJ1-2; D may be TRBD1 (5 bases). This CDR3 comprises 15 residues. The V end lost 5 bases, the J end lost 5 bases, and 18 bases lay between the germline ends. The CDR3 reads CASSQQAPMGYGYTF. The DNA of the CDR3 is TGTGCCAGCAGTCAACAGGCCCCGATGGGTTATGGCTACACCTTC.

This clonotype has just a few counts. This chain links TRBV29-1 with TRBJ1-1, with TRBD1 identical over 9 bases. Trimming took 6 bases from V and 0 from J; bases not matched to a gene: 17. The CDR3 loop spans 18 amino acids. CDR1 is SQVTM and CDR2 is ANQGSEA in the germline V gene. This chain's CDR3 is CSVAGTGTLTIMNTEAFF. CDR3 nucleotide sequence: TGCAGCGTAGCCGGGACAGGGACTCTTACGATCATGAACACTGAAGCTTTCTTT.